The 22 T cell receptor beta chains presented below share a single source sample, sequenced in a study of graft-versus-host responses after intestinal transplantation. This table comes from immunoSEQ multiplex PCR, and its TCRdb copy is limited to in-frame clones, with some not included. Among roughly 28,000 clones listed, around 80% were seen once. Antigens for these TCRs are unknown. Sample: unstimulated CD4+ T cells sorted from spleen or lymph node cells, taken before intestinal transplant. These receptors originate from a human donor who received an intestinal transplant.

The chain combines TRBV6-1 with TRBJ1-2, with D uncertain. Trimming removed 6 bases at V and 6 bases at J, with 14 bases between. Germline loops: CDR1 MNHNS, CDR2 SASEGT. The CDR3 has 13 residues. This chain's CDR3 is CASSELGSDGYTF. The CDR3 DNA follows: TGTGCCAGCAGCGAGCTGGGATCGGATGGCTACACCTTC.

The chain links TRBV21-1 to TRBJ2-3; the DNA was not compared with TRBD2, the D call given in the table. TRBV21-1 is recorded as a pseudogene. CDR3 length: 14 residues. The CDR3 nucleotides read TGTGCCAGCAGCAAAGCGACTGACTGCGATACGCAGTATTTT. This sequence encodes CASSKATDCDTQYF.

The CDR3 loop is CASSLITLLSAGGEETQYF. DNA for the CDR3: TGTGCCAGCAGCTTAATCACCCTCCTTTCGGCAGGAGGAGAAGAGACCCAGTACTTC. The chain has TRBV7-3 and TRBJ2-5; a possible D gene is TRBD2 (5 bases). Trimming removed 1 base from V and 3 bases from J, with 24 bases in between. Germline V gives CDR1 SGHTA, CDR2 FQGTGA. The CDR3 consists of 19 residues.

CDR3 nucleotide sequence: TGCGCCAGCAGTGAGAGGGCTAGCGGAAACCTAAGGAACATTCAGTACTTC. Its protein is CASSERASGNLRNIQYF. The V gene is TRBV10-2, the J gene TRBJ2-4; 7 bases are shared with TRBD2. J gave up 7 bases and V 2 bases, and 14 bases lay outside the gene matches. This CDR3 region has 17 residues. The germline CDR1 and CDR2 sequences are WSHSY and SAAADI.

This clone has only one observation. DNA of the CDR3: TGTGCCAGCAGTCTCCGGGACCCACAAGAGACCCAGTACTTC. It is translated as CASSLRDPQETQYF. This chain joins TRBV6-6 and TRBJ2-5; D is tentatively TRBD1 or TRBD2 (5 bases each). CDR1 and CDR2 from the germline V gene are MNHNY and SVGAGI (reference sequence). This CDR3 spans 14 amino acids. Trimming pared 5 bases from V and 2 bases from J, leaving 12 bases between.

This chain joins TRBV30 and TRBJ2-7; 8 bases align to TRBD2. The CDR3 loop spans 16 amino acids. Germline trimming cut 0 bases from V and 0 bases from J; bases unmatched to any gene: 7. Germline assignment: CDR1 GTSNPN and CDR2 SVGIG (reference sequence). CDR3 sequence reads: CAWSVLVLAGSYEQYF. Here the CDR3 DNA reads TGTGCCTGGAGTGTGTTAGTGCTAGCGGGCTCCTACGAGCAGTACTTC.

This clone appeared a few times. This chain joins TRBV6-1 and TRBJ2-1, with D perhaps given as TRBD1 or TRBD2 (5 bases each). The CDR3 extends over 15 amino acids. Germline values: CDR1 MNHNS, CDR2 SASEGT. With 7 bases removed from V and 3 bases from J, the gap between germline ends came to 16 bases. In nucleotides, the CDR3 is TGTGCCAGCAAAACCGGGACCTCCGTCTACAATGAGCAGTTCTTC. Protein product: CASKTGTSVYNEQFF.

A single count supports this clone. V and J are TRBV6-1 and TRBJ1-1; 7 bases line up with TRBD1. V shed 4 bases, J shed 3 bases, and the junction held 14 bases outside the gene matches. This CDR3 comprises 17 residues. Germline CDR1 MNHNS, CDR2 SASEGT. The CDR3 DNA sequence: TGTGCCAGCAGTGTACAGGGGAATCTTGGTTGGTACACTGAAGCTTTCTTT. This gives the protein CASSVQGNLGWYTEAFF.

This clone was found a few times. V usage is TRBV7-3 and J usage is TRBJ2-2, with TRBD1 matching over 7 bases. V lost 2 bases, J lost 5 bases, and 2 bases stayed unmatched. Germline loops: CDR1 SGHTA, CDR2 FQGTGA. This CDR3 spans 14 amino acids. The CDR3 sequence: CASSLWGQTGELFF. CDR3 DNA: TGTGCCAGCAGCTTATGGGGACAGACCGGGGAGCTGTTTTTT. Combining the CDR3 with reference TRBV7-3 and TRBJ2-2 gives the whole variable domain GAGVSQTPSNKVTEKGKYVELRCDPISGHTALYWYRQSLGQGPEFLIYFQGTGAADDSGLPNDRFFAVRPEGSVSTLKIQRTERGDSAVYLCASSLWGQTGELFFGEGSRLTVL.

This clone has more than one count but fewer than ten. The V gene is TRBV6-1, the J gene TRBJ1-2; TRBD1 aligns across 8 bases. J gave up 4 bases and V 5 bases, and 6 bases lay outside the gene matches. The CDR3 is 14 amino acids. The germline V gene encodes CDR1 MNHNS and CDR2 SASEGT. Here the CDR3 DNA reads TGTGCCAGCAGTAAAACAGGGGGGAGCTATGGCTACACCTTC. Residues: CASSKTGGSYGYTF.

This clone was detected a few times. The chain combines TRBV2 with TRBJ2-7; TRBD2 matches 7 bases. The CDR3 loop spans 15 amino acids. Unmatched junction bases numbered 10, after V lost 7 bases and J lost 1 base. The germline CDR1 and CDR2 sequences are SNHLY and FYNNEI. The CDR3 region has the DNA TGTGCCAGCACGGGGCGCGGGGGAAGATCCTACGAGCAGTACTTC. It codes for CASTGRGGRSYEQYF.

This chain joins TRBV7-2 and TRBJ2-1; TRBD2 is a possible D gene (6 bases). V was clipped by 5 bases and J by 5 bases, with 10 bases between them. CDR1 and CDR2 from the germline V gene are SGHTA and FQGNSA. The CDR3 contains 13 residues. The CDR3 region has the DNA TGTGCCAGCAGCGCGGGACTTCACAATGAGCAGTTCTTC. It yields the protein CASSAGLHNEQFF.

This chain joins TRBV19 and TRBJ2-1; D is uncertain. This CDR3 region has 14 residues. Germline loops: CDR1 LNHDA, CDR2 SQIVND (reference sequence). Trimming pared 7 bases from V and 8 bases from J, leaving 18 bases between. The chain's CDR3 is CASNPAASKDEQFF. The CDR3 DNA is TGTGCCAGTAACCCGGCCGCGAGCAAGGATGAGCAGTTCTTC.

The CDR3 reads CASSFGEDTQYF. CDR3 DNA: TGCGCCAGCAGCTTTGGTGAAGATACGCAGTATTTT. This chain connects TRBV5-1 to TRBJ2-3; D unresolved. CDR1 and CDR2 (germline): SGHRS, YFSETQ. This CDR3 is 12 amino acids long. Deletions cut 2 bases from V and 5 bases from J, with 6 bases between.

This chain joins TRBV19 and TRBJ2-3; D is perhaps TRBD1 or TRBD2 (5 bases each). V lost 5 bases and J lost 2, with 14 bases in between. In germline, CDR1 is LNHDA, CDR2 SQIVND (reference sequence). The CDR3 runs 15 residues. The CDR3 DNA sequence: TGTGCCAGTAGTCCCCGGGACGGGCCCACAGATACGCAGTATTTT. Residues: CASSPRDGPTDTQYF.

V and J are TRBV27 and TRBJ1-4; TRBD1 aligns across 8 bases. V was pared by 6 bases and J by 3 bases, with 6 bases of the junction left unmatched. The CDR3 consists of 15 residues. Germline-derived CDR1 and CDR2 are MNHEY and SMNVEV (reference sequence). The CDR3 protein is CASSKKQGANEKLFF. The CDR3 DNA reads TGTGCCAGCAGCAAAAAACAGGGGGCTAATGAAAAACTGTTTTTT.

J is TRBJ2-7 and V is TRBV6-5, with no clear D. The CDR3 is made up of 11 amino acids. Germline V gene sequence: CDR1 MNHEY, CDR2 SVGAGI. V was cut by 2 bases and J by 9 bases, with 8 bases left in between. CDR3 region: CASSYRNAQYF. CDR3 bases: TGTGCCAGCAGTTACCGAAACGCGCAGTACTTC.

This clone was seen once. The gene calls are TRBV18 and TRBJ2-5, with D maybe TRBD2 (6 bases). Germline V gene data show CDR1 as KGHSH and CDR2 as LQKENI. This CDR3 is 14 amino acids long. Trimming pared 3 bases from V and 2 bases from J, leaving 10 bases between. The CDR3 DNA sequence: TGTGCCAGCTCACCGGGACTCCTACAAGAGACCCAGTACTTC. Translating gives CASSPGLLQETQYF.

This clone was seen once. V is TRBV15 and J is TRBJ1-2; D ambiguous. From germline, CDR1 is LNHNV and CDR2 YYDKDF (reference sequence). The V end lost 1 base, the J end lost 4 bases, and 10 bases lay between the germline ends. CDR3 length equals 14 residues. CDR3 nucleotides: TGTGCCACCAGCAGAGGGTTAGGGTGCTATGGCTACACCTTC. Translation: CATSRGLGCYGYTF.

This clone is a singleton in its sample. The gene calls are TRBV5-1 and TRBJ2-2; D perhaps matches TRBD2 (5 bases). The CDR3 contains 13 residues. Germline V gene data show CDR1 as SGHRS and CDR2 as YFSETQ. V lost 0 bases to trimming and J lost 5 bases, with 5 bases between them. DNA for the CDR3: TGCGCCAGCAGCTTGGCGGGAACCGGGGAGCTGTTTTTT. Protein: CASSLAGTGELFF.

The CDR3 sequence is CASSYWAGAGDQPQHF. The CDR3 DNA is TGTGCCAGCAGTTACTGGGCAGGGGCAGGGGATCAGCCCCAGCATTTT. The chain joins TRBV6-6 to TRBJ1-5; weak D call: TRBD1 (6 bases). The CDR3 loop spans 16 amino acids. From germline, CDR1 is MNHNY and CDR2 SVGAGI (reference sequence). V lost 1 base and J 5 bases, leaving 15 bases between the germline ends.

The chain has TRBV19 and TRBJ1-5, with D perhaps TRBD1 (6 bases). The CDR3 runs to 18 residues. V was shortened by 4 bases and J by 0 bases, with 19 bases between the two germline ends. The V gene's germline CDR1 is LNHDA and CDR2 SQIVND (reference sequence). The CDR3 DNA reads as TGTGCCAGTAGTAGGGCCCTGGGACACCAATATAGCAATCAGCCCCAGCATTTT. This gives the protein CASSRALGHQYSNQPQHF.